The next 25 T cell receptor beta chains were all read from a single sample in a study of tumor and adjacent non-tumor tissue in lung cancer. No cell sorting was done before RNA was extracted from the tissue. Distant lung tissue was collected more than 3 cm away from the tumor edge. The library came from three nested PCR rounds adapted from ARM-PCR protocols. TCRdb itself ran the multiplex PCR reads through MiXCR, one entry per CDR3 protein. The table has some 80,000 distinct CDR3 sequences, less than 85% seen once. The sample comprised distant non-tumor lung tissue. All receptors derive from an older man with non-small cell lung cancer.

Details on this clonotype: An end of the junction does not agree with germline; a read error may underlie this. The CDR3 sequence: CATRVASYNSPHHF. The CDR3 DNA is TGTGCCACCAGAGTGGCCTCCTATAATTCACCCCACCACTTT. The V call is TRBV6-5, the J call TRBJ1-6; D remains unclear. CDR3 length: 14 amino acids. Germline CDR1 MNHEY, CDR2 SVGAGI.

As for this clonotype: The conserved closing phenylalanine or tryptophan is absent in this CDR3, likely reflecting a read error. Here the CDR3 DNA reads TGTGCCAGTCGGGGAAGTAATTCACCCCTCCACTAT. Protein sequence: CASRGSNSPLHY. The rearrangement links TRBV11-3 to TRBJ1-6; D call uncertain. V was pared by 9 bases and J by 6 bases, with 9 bases between. The CDR3 extends over 12 amino acids. Germline V gives CDR1 SGHNT, CDR2 YENEEA.

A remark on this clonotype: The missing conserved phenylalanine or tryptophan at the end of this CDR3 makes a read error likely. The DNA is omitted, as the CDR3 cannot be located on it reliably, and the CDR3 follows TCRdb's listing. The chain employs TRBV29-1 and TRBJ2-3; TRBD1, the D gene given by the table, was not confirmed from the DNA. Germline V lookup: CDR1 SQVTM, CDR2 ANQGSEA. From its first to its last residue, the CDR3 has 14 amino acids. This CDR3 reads CSVAGTSSTDTQYL.

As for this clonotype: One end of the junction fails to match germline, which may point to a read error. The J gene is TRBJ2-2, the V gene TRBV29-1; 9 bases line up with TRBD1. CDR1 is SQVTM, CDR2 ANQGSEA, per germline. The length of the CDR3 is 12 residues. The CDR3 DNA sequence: TGCAGTGGGACAGGGCATACCGGGAAGCTGTTTTTT. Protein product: CSGTGHTGKLFF.

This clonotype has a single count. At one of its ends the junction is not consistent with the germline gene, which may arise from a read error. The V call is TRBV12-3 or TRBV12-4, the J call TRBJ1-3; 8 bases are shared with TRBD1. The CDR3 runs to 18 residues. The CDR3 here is CTSSRPGTGIDSGNTIYF. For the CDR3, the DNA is TGTACCAGCAGTCGTCCCGGGACAGGAATCGACTCTGGAAACACCATATATTTT.

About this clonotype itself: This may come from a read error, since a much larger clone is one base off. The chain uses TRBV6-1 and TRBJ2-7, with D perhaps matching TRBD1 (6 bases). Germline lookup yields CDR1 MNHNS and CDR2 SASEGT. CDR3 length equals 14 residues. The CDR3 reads CVSSDTRGPYEQYF. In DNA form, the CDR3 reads TGTGTCAGCAGTGATACCAGGGGTCCCTACGAGCAGTACTTC.

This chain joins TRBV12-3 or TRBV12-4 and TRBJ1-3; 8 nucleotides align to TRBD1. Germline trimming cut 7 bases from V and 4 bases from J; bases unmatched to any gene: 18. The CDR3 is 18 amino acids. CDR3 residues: CASIRPWTGIGSGNTIYF. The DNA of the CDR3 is TGTGCCAGCATTCGTCCCTGGACAGGGATCGGCTCCGGAAACACCATATATTTT.

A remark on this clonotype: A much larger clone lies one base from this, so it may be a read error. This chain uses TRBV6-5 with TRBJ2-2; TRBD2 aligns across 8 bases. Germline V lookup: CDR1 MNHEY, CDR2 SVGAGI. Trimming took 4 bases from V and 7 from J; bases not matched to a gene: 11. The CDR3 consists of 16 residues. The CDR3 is CASSSGLEGGNGELFF. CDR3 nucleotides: TGTGCCAGCAGTTCGGGACTAGAGGGAGGTAACGGGGAGCTGTTTTTT.

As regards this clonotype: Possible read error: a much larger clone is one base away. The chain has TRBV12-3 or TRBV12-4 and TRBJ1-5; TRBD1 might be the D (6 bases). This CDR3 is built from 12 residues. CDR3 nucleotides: TGTGCCGGCAGTTTAGGGGGGCAGCCCCAGCATTTT. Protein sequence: CAGSLGGQPQHF.

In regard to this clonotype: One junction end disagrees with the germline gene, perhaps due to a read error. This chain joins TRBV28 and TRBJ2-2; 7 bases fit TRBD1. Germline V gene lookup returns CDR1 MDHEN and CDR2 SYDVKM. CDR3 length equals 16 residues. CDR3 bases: TGTGCCAACAGTGGATACAGGGGTTCCCACACCTGGGAGCTGTTTTTT. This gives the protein CANSGYRGSHTWELFF.

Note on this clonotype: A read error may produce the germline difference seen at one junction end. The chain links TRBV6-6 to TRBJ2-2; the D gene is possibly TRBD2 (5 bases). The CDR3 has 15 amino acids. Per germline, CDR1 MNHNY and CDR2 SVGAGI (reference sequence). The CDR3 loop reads CASRQGIGKSGELLF. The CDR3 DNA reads TGTGCCAGCAGACAAGGTATTGGGAAGTCCGGGGAGCTGCTTTTT.

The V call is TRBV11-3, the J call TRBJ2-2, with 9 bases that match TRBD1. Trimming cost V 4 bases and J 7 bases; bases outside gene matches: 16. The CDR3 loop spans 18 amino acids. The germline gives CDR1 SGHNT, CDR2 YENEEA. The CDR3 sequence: CASSSPSPGQGSNGELFF. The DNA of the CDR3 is TGTGCCAGCAGCTCCCCCAGTCCAGGACAGGGGTCCAACGGGGAGCTGTTTTTT.

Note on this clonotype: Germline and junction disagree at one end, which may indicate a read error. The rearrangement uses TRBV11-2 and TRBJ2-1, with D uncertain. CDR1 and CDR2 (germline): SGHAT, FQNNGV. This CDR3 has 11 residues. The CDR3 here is CSSSPGNGQFF. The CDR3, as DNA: TGTTCCAGCAGCCCGGGCAATGGGCAGTTTTTC. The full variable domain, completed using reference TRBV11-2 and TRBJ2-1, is EAGVAQSPRYKIIEKRQSVAFWCNPISGHATLYWYQQILGQGPKLLIQFQNNGVVDDSQLPKDRFSAERLKGVDSTLKIQPAKLEDSAVYLCSSSPGNGQFFGPGTRLTVL.

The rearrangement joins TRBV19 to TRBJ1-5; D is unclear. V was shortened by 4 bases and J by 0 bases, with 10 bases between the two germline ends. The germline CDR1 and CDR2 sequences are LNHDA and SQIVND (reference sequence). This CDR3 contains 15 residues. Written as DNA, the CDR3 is TGTGCCAGTAGTACTGTAGATCTTAGCAATCAGCCCCAGCATTTT. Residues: CASSTVDLSNQPQHF.

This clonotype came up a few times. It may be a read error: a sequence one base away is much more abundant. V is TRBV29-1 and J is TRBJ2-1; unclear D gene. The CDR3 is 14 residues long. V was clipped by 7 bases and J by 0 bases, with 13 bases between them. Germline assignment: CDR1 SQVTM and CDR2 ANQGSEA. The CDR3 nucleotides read TGCAGCGGCCGAGAACGTAACTCCTACAATGAGCAGTTCTTC. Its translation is CSGRERNSYNEQFF.

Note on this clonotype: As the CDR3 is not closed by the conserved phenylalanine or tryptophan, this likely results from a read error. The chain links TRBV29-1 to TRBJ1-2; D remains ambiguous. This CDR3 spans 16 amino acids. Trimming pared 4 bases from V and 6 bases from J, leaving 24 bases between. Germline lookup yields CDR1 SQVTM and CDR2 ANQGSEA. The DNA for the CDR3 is TGCAGCGTTGTCCCCCATCAATCTTCGGGAGAAGATGGCTACACCATC. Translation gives CSVVPHQSSGEDGYTI.

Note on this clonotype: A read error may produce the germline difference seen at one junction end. The CDR3: CVSTKLFGYTF. CDR3 coding DNA: TGTGTCAGCACGAAGCTTTTCGGCTACACCTTC. J is TRBJ1-2 and V is TRBV6-6; D gene ambiguous. The germline V gene encodes CDR1 MNHNY and CDR2 SVGAGI (reference sequence). The CDR3 consists of 11 residues.

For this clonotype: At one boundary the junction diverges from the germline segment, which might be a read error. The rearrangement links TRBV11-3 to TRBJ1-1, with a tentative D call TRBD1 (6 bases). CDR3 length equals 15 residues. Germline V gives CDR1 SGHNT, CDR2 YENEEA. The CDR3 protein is CASSPRGLKDTEAFF. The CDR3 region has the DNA TGTGCTAGCAGCCCCAGGGGACTGAAGGACACTGAAGCTTTCTTT. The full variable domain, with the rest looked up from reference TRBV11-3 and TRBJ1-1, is EAGVVQSPRYKIIEKKQPVAFWCNPISGHNTLYWYLQNLGQGPELLIRYENEEAVDDSQLPKDRFSAERLKGVDSTLKIQPAELGDSAVYLCASSPRGLKDTEAFFGQGTRLTVV.

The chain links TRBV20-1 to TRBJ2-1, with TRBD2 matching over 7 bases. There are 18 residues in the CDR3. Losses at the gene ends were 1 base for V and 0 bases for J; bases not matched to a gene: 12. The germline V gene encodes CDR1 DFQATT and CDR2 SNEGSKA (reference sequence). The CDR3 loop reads CSARVVAGAINSYNEQFF. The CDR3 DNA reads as TGCAGTGCTAGAGTTGTGGCGGGAGCGATAAACTCCTACAATGAGCAGTTCTTC.

CDR3 coding DNA: TGCAGCGTTGAAGATAGGGGAGAGACCCAGTACTTC. Amino acids: CSVEDRGETQYF. This chain links TRBV29-1 with TRBJ2-5; a weak D match, TRBD1 (5 bases). V lost 0 bases, J lost 4 bases, and 6 bases lay in between. The length of the CDR3 is 12 residues. Germline CDR1 is SQVTM and CDR2 is ANQGSEA. The variable domain in full, with the rest retrieved from reference TRBV29-1 and TRBJ2-5, is SAVISQKPSRDICQRGTSLTIQCQVDSQVTMMFWYRQQPGQSLTLIATANQGSEATYESGFVIDKFPISRPNLTFSTLTVSNMSPEDSSIYLCSVEDRGETQYFGPGTRLLVL.

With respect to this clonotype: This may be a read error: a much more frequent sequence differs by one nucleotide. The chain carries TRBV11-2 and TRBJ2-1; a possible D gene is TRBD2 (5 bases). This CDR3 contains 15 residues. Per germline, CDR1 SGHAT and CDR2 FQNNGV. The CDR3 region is CASSRPRTSYNEHFF. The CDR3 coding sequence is TGTGCCAGCAGCCGACCTCGGACTTCCTACAATGAGCACTTCTTC.

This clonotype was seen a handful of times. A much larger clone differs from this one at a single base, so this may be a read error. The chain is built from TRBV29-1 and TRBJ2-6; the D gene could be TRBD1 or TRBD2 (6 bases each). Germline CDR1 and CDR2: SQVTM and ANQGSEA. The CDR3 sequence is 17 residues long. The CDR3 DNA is TGCAGCGTTGAAGATCTGGGGGGCCCTTCTGGGACCAACGTCCTGACTTTC. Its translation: CSVEDLGGPSGTNVLTF.

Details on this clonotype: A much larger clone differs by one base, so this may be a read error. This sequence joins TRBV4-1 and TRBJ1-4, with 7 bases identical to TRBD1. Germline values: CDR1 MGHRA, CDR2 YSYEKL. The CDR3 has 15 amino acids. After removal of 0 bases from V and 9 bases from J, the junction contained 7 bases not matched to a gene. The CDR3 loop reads CASSQDRVGGKKLFF. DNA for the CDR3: TGCGCCAGCAGCCAAGATCGGGTAGGGGGCAAAAAACTGTTTTTT.

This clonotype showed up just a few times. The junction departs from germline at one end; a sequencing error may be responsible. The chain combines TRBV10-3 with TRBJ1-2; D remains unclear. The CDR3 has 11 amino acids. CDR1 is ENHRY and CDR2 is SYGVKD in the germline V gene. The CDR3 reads CAIRQTYGCTF. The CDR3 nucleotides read TGTGCCATCAGGCAGACATATGGCTGCACCTTC.

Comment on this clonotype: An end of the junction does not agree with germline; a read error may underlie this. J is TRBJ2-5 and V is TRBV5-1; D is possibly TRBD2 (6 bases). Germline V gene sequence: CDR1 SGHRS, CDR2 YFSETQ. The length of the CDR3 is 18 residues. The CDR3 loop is CASSLLSLGLSGGVTQYF. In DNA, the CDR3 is TGCGCCAGCAGTTTGTTGAGTTTGGGACTTTCTGGGGGAGTGACCCAATACTTC.